This record covers a single T cell receptor (beta chain). CDR3 length: 16 residues. Germline V gene lookup returns CDR1 SGHVS and CDR2 FQNEAQ. Losses at the gene ends were 1 base for V and 4 bases for J; bases not matched to a gene: 3. PBMC were collected before vaccination, two weeks after the third vaccination, and at progression. Some clones are missing from TCRdb's copy, which holds only in-frame ones; the method was immunoSEQ multiplex PCR. The top ten hold about 12% of the sample, which has roughly 100,000 clones, roughly 81% seen once. This sample was included in a study of glioma-infiltrating T cells after dendritic cell vaccination.

The TCR sequence derives from a human donor with glioblastoma. The material was blood, obtained before dendritic cell vaccination. This chain joins TRBV7-8 and TRBJ2-3, with 12 bases matching TRBD2. Written as DNA, the CDR3 is TGTGCCAGCAGCTTAGTACTAGCGGGGGGATCAGATACGCAGTATTTT. This translates into CASSLVLAGGSDTQYF.